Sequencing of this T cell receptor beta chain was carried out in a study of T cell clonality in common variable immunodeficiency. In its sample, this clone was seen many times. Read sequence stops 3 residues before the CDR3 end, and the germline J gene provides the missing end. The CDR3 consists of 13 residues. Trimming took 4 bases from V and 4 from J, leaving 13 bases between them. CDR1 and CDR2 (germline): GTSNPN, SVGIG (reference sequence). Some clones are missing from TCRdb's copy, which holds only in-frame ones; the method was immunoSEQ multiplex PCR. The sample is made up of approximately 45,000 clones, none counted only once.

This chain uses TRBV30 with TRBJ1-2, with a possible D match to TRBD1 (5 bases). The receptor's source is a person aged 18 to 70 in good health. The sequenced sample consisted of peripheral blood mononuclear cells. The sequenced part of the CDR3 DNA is TGTGCCTGGACATACCAGAGGGGCTATGGC. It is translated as CAWTYQRGYG. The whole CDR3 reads CAWTYQRGYGYTF.